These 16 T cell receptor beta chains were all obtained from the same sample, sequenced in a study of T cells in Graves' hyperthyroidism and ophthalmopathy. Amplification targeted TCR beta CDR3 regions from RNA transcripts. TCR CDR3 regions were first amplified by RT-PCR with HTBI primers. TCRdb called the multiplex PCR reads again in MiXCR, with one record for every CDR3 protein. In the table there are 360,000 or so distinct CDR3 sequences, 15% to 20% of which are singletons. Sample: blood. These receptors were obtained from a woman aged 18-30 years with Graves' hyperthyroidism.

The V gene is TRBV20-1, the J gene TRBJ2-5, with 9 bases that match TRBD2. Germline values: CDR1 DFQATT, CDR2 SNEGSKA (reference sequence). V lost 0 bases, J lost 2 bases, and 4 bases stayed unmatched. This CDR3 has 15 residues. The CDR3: CSAREGGGAQETQYF. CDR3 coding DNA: TGCAGTGCTAGAGAGGGCGGGGGGGCGCAAGAGACCCAGTACTTC.

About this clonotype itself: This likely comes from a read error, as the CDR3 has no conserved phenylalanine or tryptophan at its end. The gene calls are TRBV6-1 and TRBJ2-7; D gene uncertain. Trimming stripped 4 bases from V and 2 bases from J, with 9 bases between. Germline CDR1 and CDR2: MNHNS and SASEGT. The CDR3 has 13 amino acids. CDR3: CASSGAATYEQYY. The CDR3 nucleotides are TGTGCCAGCAGTGGGGCAGCCACCTACGAGCAGTACTAC.

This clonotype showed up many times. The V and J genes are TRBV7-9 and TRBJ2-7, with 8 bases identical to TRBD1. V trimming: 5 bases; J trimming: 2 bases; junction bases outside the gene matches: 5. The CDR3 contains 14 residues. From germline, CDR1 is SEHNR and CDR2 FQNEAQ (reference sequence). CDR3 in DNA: TGTGCCAGCAGCCGGACAGGGAACGCCTACGAGCAGTACTTC. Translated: CASSRTGNAYEQYF.

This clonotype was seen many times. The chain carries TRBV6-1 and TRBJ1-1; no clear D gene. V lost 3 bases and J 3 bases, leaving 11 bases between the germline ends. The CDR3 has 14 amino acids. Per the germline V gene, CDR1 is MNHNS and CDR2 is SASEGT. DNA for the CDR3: TGTGCCAGCAGTGATCGAGGGCAAGACACTGAAGCTTTCTTT. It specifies CASSDRGQDTEAFF.

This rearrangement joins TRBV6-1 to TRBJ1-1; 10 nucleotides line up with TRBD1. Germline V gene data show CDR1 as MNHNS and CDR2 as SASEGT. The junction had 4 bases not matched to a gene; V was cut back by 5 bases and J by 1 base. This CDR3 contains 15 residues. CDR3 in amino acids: CASSPRDRGNTEAFF. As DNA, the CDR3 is TGTGCCAGCAGTCCCCGGGACAGGGGGAACACTGAAGCTTTCTTT.

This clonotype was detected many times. The CDR3 loop is CASSYLNEQYF. CDR3 nucleotide sequence: TGTGCCAGCAGTTACCTGAACGAGCAGTACTTC. This sequence joins TRBV6-5 and TRBJ2-7; D is unresolved. From germline, CDR1 is MNHEY and CDR2 SVGAGI. The V end lost 2 bases, the J end lost 5 bases, and 4 bases lay between the germline ends. CDR3 size: 11 residues.

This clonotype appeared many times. CDR3 in DNA: TGCAGTGCTGCCACTCGGACAGGGGGCTATGGCTACACCTTC. Encoded protein: CSAATRTGGYGYTF. The chain recombines TRBV20-1 with TRBJ1-2; TRBD1 matches at 10 bases. After removal of 5 bases from V and 4 bases from J, the junction contained 7 bases not matched to a gene. The CDR3 covers 14 residues. Germline CDR1 is DFQATT and CDR2 is SNEGSKA (reference sequence).

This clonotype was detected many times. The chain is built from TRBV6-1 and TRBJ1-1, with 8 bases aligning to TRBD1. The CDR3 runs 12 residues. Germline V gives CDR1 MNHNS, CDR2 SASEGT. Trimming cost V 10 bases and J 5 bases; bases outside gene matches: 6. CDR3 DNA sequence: TGTGCCACTGCTACAGGGGGGACTGAAGCTTTCTTT. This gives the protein CATATGGTEAFF.

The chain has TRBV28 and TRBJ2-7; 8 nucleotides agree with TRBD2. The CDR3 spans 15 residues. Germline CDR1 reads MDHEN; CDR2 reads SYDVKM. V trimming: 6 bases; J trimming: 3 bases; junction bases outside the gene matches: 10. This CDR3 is CASSSSGSRGYEQYF. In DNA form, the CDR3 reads TGTGCCAGCAGCAGCAGCGGGAGTAGGGGCTACGAGCAGTACTTC.

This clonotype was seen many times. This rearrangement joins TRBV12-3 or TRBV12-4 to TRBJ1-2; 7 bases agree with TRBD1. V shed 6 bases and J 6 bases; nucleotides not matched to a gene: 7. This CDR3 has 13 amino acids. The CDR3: CASRETGDDGYTF. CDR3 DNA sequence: TGTGCCAGCAGGGAAACAGGGGATGATGGCTACACCTTC.

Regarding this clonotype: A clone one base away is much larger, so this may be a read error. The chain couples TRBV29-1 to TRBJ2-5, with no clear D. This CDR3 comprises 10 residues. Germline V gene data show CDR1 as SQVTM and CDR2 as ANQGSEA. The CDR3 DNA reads TGCAGCGTTGTGTTCGAGACCGAGTACTTC. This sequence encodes CSVVFETEYF.

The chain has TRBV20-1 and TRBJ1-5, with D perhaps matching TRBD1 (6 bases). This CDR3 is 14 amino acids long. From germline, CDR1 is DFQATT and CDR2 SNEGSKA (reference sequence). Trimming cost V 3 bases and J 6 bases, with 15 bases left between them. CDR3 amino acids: CSARFQGYSQPQHF. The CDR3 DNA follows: TGCAGTGCTAGGTTCCAGGGGTATAGTCAGCCCCAGCATTTT.

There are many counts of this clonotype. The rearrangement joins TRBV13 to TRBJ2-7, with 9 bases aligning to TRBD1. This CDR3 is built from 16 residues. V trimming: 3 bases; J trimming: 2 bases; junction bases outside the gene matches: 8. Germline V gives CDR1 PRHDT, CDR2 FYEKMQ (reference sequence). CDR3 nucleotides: TGTGCCAGCAGCTTGAGACAGGGGGTACCCCCCTACGAGCAGTACTTC. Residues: CASSLRQGVPPYEQYF. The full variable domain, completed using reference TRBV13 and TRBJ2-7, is AAGVIQSPRHLIKEKRETATLKCYPIPRHDTVYWYQQGPGQDPQFLISFYEKMQSDKGSIPDRFSAQQFSDYHSELNMSSLELGDSALYFCASSLRQGVPPYEQYFGPGTRLTVT.

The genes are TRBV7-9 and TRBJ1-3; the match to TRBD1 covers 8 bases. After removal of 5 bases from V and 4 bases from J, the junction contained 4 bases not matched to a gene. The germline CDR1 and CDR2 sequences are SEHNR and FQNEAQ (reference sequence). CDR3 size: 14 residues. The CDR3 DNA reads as TGTGCCAGCAGCCCGGGACAGGTCGGAAACACCATATATTTT. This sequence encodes CASSPGQVGNTIYF.

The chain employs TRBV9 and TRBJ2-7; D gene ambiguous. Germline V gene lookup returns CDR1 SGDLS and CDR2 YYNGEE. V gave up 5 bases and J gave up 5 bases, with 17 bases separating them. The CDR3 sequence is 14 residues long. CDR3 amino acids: CASSEASMGDEQYF. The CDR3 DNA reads TGTGCCAGCAGTGAAGCGTCTATGGGTGACGAGCAGTACTTC.

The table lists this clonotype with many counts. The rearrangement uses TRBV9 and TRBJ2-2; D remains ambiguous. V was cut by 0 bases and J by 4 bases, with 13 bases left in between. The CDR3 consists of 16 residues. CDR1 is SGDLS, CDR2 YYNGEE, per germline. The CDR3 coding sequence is TGTGCCAGCAGCGTAGGGGTGGGAACTTTCACCGGGGAGCTGTTTTTT. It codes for CASSVGVGTFTGELFF.